The rows below give T cell receptor beta chains drawn from one sample of a study of response to subunit inactivated influenza vaccine. From the RT-PCR reads, TCRdb called clonotypes with MiXCR, one entry per CDR3 protein. The data show 500,000 to 600,000 distinct CDR3 sequences, 12% seen once. Sample: PBMCs from blood, taken on the day of vaccination. The receptors derive from a man in his fifties or sixties who received an inactivated influenza vaccine. Both conserved end residues are part of each CDR3. The D gene is left open where the match is weak. The size of a clone is reported for some rows only, either as once, few or many, or as a class for expanded clones.

TRBV29-1,NA,TRBJ2-1,many,CSVDGFEQFF,TGCAGCGTTGATGGCTTTGAGCAGTTCTTC
TRBV20-1,NA,TRBJ2-7,many,CSVLELGKYEQYF,TGCAGTGTACTTGAACTGGGGAAATACGAGCAGTACTTC
TRBV29-1,TRBD2,TRBJ2-7,many,CSVVGGSSYEQYF,TGCAGCGTTGTAGGCGGGAGCTCCTACGAGCAGTACTTC
TRBV27,TRBD2,TRBJ2-1,few,CASSLEGLRYNEQFF,TGTGCCAGCAGTCTGGAGGGACTACGGTACAATGAGCAGTTCTTC
TRBV28,TRBD1,TRBJ2-1,NA,CASNPGGFEQFF,TGTGCCAGCAACCCAGGGGGTTTTGAGCAGTTCTTC
TRBV19,TRBD1,TRBJ1-5,NA,CASSIGTTGGNQPQHF,TGTGCCAGTAGTATAGGTACGACAGGGGGCAATCAGCCCCAGCATTTT
TRBV4-3,NA,TRBJ2-5,few,CASSQGPRGQRGTQYF,TGCGCCAGCAGCCAAGGACCTCGAGGACAGCGGGGGACCCAGTACTTC
TRBV20-1,NA,TRBJ2-2,NA,CSAISTTNTGELFF,TGCAGTGCTATAAGCACTACGAACACCGGGGAGCTGTTTTTT
TRBV5-1,TRBD2,TRBJ2-7,NA,CASSGTSGGYEQYF,TGCGCCAGCAGCGGGACTAGCGGGGGGTACGAGCAGTACTTC
TRBV7-2,NA,TRBJ2-1,NA,CASSLAGGAAYNEQFF,TGTGCCAGCAGCTTAGCCGGTGGGGCAGCATACAATGAGCAGTTCTTC
TRBV20-1,TRBD1,TRBJ1-2,few,CSASGTDYGYTF,TGCAGTGCTAGCGGGACAGACTATGGCTACACCTTC
TRBV20-1,TRBD2,TRBJ2-7,many,CSARDRGGVMTYEQYF,TGCAGTGCTAGAGATCGGGGGGGGGTTATGACTTACGAGCAGTACTTC
TRBV15,NA,TRBJ2-2,few,CATSRVASGELFF,TGTGCCACCAGCAGAGTCGCTAGCGGGGAGCTGTTTTTT
TRBV2,NA,TRBJ2-3,NA,CASSLGRRTDTQYF,TGTGCCAGCAGTTTAGGAAGACGCACAGATACGCAGTATTTT
TRBV20-1,TRBD1,TRBJ2-7,few,CSVWGQGGQGASQYF,TGCAGTGTTTGGGGCCAGGGGGGTCAGGGGGCCTCGCAGTACTTC
TRBV5-1,TRBD1,TRBJ2-7,few,CASSQTQRDRAREQYF,TGCGCCAGCAGCCAAACTCAGCGGGACAGGGCTCGAGAGCAGTACTTC
TRBV12-3/TRBV12-4,TRBD2,TRBJ2-7,many,CASSSPGGPQYF,TGTGCCAGCAGTTCCCCGGGGGGTCCACAATACTTC
TRBV7-2,NA,TRBJ1-4,NA,CASSLAGRAGEKLFF,TGTGCCAGCAGCTTAGCCGGCAGGGCGGGCGAAAAACTGTTTTTT
TRBV28,NA,TRBJ2-3,NA,CASSHRQKGDTQYF,TGTGCCAGCAGCCACCGGCAAAAAGGAGATACGCAGTATTTT
TRBV11-2,TRBD2,TRBJ2-3,many,CASSLRLAEEGDTQYF,TGTGCCAGCAGCTTAAGACTAGCGGAAGAAGGGGATACGCAGTATTTT
TRBV6-2/TRBV6-3,TRBD1,TRBJ2-6,NA,CASSIRDRGLKINSGANVLTF,TGTGCCAGCAGTATCCGGGACAGGGGCCTTAAAATCAACTCTGGGGCCAACGTCCTGACTTTC
TRBV20-1,NA,TRBJ2-1,NA,CSAIGRLGNEQFF,TGCAGTGCTATAGGTAGGCTCGGCAATGAGCAGTTCTTC